This passage covers 8 T cell receptor beta chains from one sample sequenced in a study of regulatory T cells in long-lasting Graves disease. The time point denotes: persistent/refractory GD, antithyroid drugs over 5 years with positive TRAb. PBMC RNA was the source of the TCR library. TCR beta libraries were built with iRepertoire HTBI primers and Arm-PCR of CDR3 regions. TCRdb reprocessed the multiplex PCR reads via MiXCR and lists one record per CDR3 protein. The sample gives approximately 440,000 distinct CDR3 sequences, around a quarter of which show up once; approximately 28% is in the top ten. Sequencing was performed on peripheral blood mononuclear cells (PBMCs), taken when the disease was refractory, from a patient treated with antithyroid drugs. All receptors come from a female donor with Graves disease.

The genes are TRBV12-3 or TRBV12-4 and TRBJ1-3; the D is unclear. The germline V and J ends were trimmed by 6 bases and 5 bases, with 5 bases remaining between them. The CDR3 is 11 amino acids. The CDR3 spells CASRLRNTIYF. DNA for the CDR3: TGTGCCAGCAGACTAAGAAACACCATATATTTT.

A few counts support this clonotype. The rearrangement links TRBV6-1 to TRBJ2-2; D might be TRBD2 (6 bases). Per the germline V gene, CDR1 is MNHNS and CDR2 is SASEGT. V lost 5 bases and J 3 bases, leaving 16 bases between the germline ends. The CDR3 is 16 amino acids. The CDR3 coding sequence is TGTGCCAGCAGTCAACGGAGGGCCCCGGACACCGGGGAGCTGTTTTTT. Translating gives CASSQRRAPDTGELFF.

Ten or more counts support this clonotype. The rearrangement links TRBV3-1 to TRBJ2-5, with D perhaps TRBD2 (6 bases). Germline V gene sequence: CDR1 LGHDT, CDR2 YNNKEL (reference sequence). The V gene lost 2 bases and the J gene lost 4 bases, with 26 bases spanning the gap. The CDR3 contains 19 residues. The CDR3 sequence is CASSQLRGITDERPETQYF. CDR3 sequence (DNA): TGTGCCAGCAGCCAATTACGGGGGATTACCGACGAACGTCCAGAGACCCAGTACTTC.

The J gene is TRBJ1-5, the V gene TRBV7-3; tentatively, D is TRBD1 (6 bases). This CDR3 has 14 residues. V lost 7 bases and J lost 3, with 13 bases in between. Germline V CDR1 and CDR2: SGHTA, FQGTGA. In DNA, the CDR3 is TGTGCCAGCATCTTGACAGGTCCCAATCAGCCCCAGCATTTT. This encodes CASILTGPNQPQHF.

The rearrangement joins TRBV11-1 to TRBJ2-5; no reliable D call. The CDR3 consists of 15 residues. The germline V and J ends were trimmed by 0 bases and 2 bases, with 10 bases remaining between them. Germline V gene sequence: CDR1 SGHAT, CDR2 FQDESV (reference sequence). CDR3 residues: CASSLAGNLQETQYF. The CDR3, as DNA: TGTGCCAGCAGCTTAGCGGGTAACTTACAAGAGACCCAGTACTTC.

This chain uses TRBV29-1 with TRBJ1-2, with 9 bases aligning to TRBD1. CDR3 length equals 13 residues. Germline CDR1 and CDR2: SQVTM and ANQGSEA. J was trimmed by 5 bases and V by 7 bases; bases with no gene match: 8. CDR3 nucleotide sequence: TGCAGCGCCCGGGACAGGGCCTCATATGGCTACACCTTC. Translated, it gives CSARDRASYGYTF.

This rearrangement joins TRBV18 to TRBJ1-1, with TRBD1 as a possible D gene (5 bases). Trimming removed 6 bases from V and 4 bases from J, with 15 bases in between. The CDR3 runs 14 residues. CDR1 and CDR2 from the germline V gene are KGHSH and LQKENI. CDR3 coding DNA: TGTGCCAGCTCGCCCGACGGGGGTGGCACTGAAGCTTTCTTT. It is translated as CASSPDGGGTEAFF.

This clonotype was counted many times. This chain joins TRBV6-1 and TRBJ2-7; no firm D call. Looked up from germline, CDR1 is MNHNS and CDR2 is SASEGT. Trimming removed 1 base at V and 9 bases at J, with 7 bases between. This CDR3 has 11 residues. The CDR3 nucleotides are TGTGCCAGCAGTGAAGTGGGCCCGCAGTACTTC. This encodes CASSEVGPQYF.